Presented here are 14 T cell receptor beta chains from one specimen sequenced in a study of post-analysis software for immune sequencing data. Study outcomes and limitations: Among roughly 5 TRBV segments more frequent in patients than controls were TRBV5-6, TRBV5-1 and TRBV20-1.

Researchers reported that TCR beta cDNA libraries carried unique molecular identifiers. TCRdb itself ran the PCR reads through MiXCR, one entry per CDR3 protein. Of 380,000 or so distinct CDR3 sequences in the sample, 30% to 45% were seen once. No antigens are known for them. Sequenced sample: blood. Receptors originate from a girl between 5 and 17 years old with multiple sclerosis.

This clonotype was seen a handful of times. The genes are TRBV10-3 and TRBJ2-1, with 7 bases aligning to TRBD2. Germline V gene lookup returns CDR1 ENHRY and CDR2 SYGVKD. This CDR3 contains 16 residues. V was pared by 5 bases and J by 0 bases, with 7 bases of the junction left unmatched. The CDR3 DNA reads as TGTGCCATCAGTAACTCCCTAGCGGACTCCTACAATGAGCAGTTCTTC. Its translation is CAISNSLADSYNEQFF.

This sequence joins TRBV5-1 and TRBJ2-5; the D is unclear. V gave up 1 base and J gave up 3 bases, with 7 bases separating them. From germline, CDR1 is SGHRS and CDR2 YFSETQ. This CDR3 has 13 amino acids. The CDR3 sequence: CASSLFTEETQYF. The CDR3 region has the DNA TGCGCCAGCAGCTTGTTCACAGAAGAGACCCAGTACTTC.

This clonotype appeared a few times. The chain has TRBV15 and TRBJ2-3; possibly TRBD2 for D (6 bases). Germline-derived CDR1 and CDR2 are LNHNV and YYDKDF (reference sequence). The CDR3 is made up of 15 amino acids. The V end lost 6 bases, the J end lost 1 base, and 14 bases lay between the germline ends. The CDR3 reads CATRTSRAGTDTQYF. The CDR3, as DNA: TGTGCCACCAGAACTAGCCGGGCTGGCACAGATACGCAGTATTTT.

This clonotype was found a few times. This sequence joins TRBV6-1 and TRBJ2-3; 11 positions match TRBD2. CDR3 length: 16 residues. V lost 2 bases and J lost 2; bases outside the gene matches: 3. Germline V gene data show CDR1 as MNHNS and CDR2 as SASEGT. The CDR3 is CASSETSGGFTDTQYF. As DNA, the CDR3 is TGTGCCAGCAGTGAAACTAGCGGGGGCTTCACAGATACGCAGTATTTT.

This clonotype has a handful of counts. The genes are TRBV12-3 or TRBV12-4 and TRBJ1-1; D gene ambiguous. CDR3 length: 12 amino acids. V lost 6 bases, J lost 4 bases, and 9 bases lay in between. The CDR3 bases are TGTGCCAGCAGGAGGGTAGGCACTGAAGCTTTCTTT. Amino acid sequence: CASRRVGTEAFF.

This clonotype has more than one count but fewer than ten. The chain has TRBV10-3 and TRBJ1-1, with D uncertain. V shed 10 bases and J shed 1 base, with 16 bases lying between them. Germline values: CDR1 ENHRY, CDR2 SYGVKD. The length of the CDR3 is 14 residues. CDR3 bases: TGTGCCACCTTAACCCCCGGAGGGAACACTGAAGCTTTCTTT. This translates into CATLTPGGNTEAFF.

The V gene is TRBV5-1, the J gene TRBJ1-2; 8 positions agree with TRBD1. The CDR3 has 13 amino acids. With V trimmed by 5 bases and J by 7 bases, 7 bases remained unmatched. Germline V gene lookup returns CDR1 SGHRS and CDR2 YFSETQ. This chain's CDR3 is CASSSGGGGGYTF. CDR3 sequence (DNA): TGCGCCAGCAGTTCAGGGGGCGGCGGTGGCTACACCTTC.

J is TRBJ1-1 and V is TRBV12-3 or TRBV12-4; no clear D. With 5 bases removed from V and 3 bases from J, the gap between germline ends came to 7 bases. This CDR3 is built from 12 residues. The CDR3 spells CASSREYTEAFF. Here the CDR3 DNA reads TGTGCCAGCAGTAGGGAATACACTGAAGCTTTCTTT.

The V call is TRBV9, the J call TRBJ1-1, with 12 bases that match TRBD1. V lost 4 bases to trimming and J lost 0 bases; unmatched junction nucleotides: 13. CDR3 length equals 19 residues. CDR1 and CDR2 from the germline V gene are SGDLS and YYNGEE. The CDR3, as DNA: TGTGCCAGCAGCTCCGGGGGCGGGACAGGGGGCAGAATGAACACTGAAGCTTTCTTT. The encoded protein is CASSSGGGTGGRMNTEAFF.

This clonotype was found many times. V is TRBV27 and J is TRBJ2-1; D tentatively reads TRBD1 or TRBD2 (5 bases each). The germline V gene has CDR1 MNHEY and CDR2 SMNVEV (reference sequence). V lost 5 bases and J lost 2, with 7 bases in between. The length of the CDR3 is 13 residues. CDR3 protein: CASSPGPYNEQFF. CDR3 sequence (DNA): TGTGCCAGCAGTCCGGGACCCTACAATGAGCAGTTCTTC.

This chain joins TRBV18 and TRBJ2-5, with D tentatively TRBD1 or TRBD2 (5 bases each). CDR1 and CDR2 from the germline V gene are KGHSH and LQKENI. This CDR3 is 14 amino acids long. V dropped 3 bases and J dropped 3 bases, with 11 bases sitting between them. The CDR3 DNA follows: TGTGCCAGCTCACCCGGGACCCTGAAAGAGACCCAGTACTTC. Protein: CASSPGTLKETQYF.

This clonotype has more than one count but fewer than ten. Likely a read error: the CDR3 ends without its conserved phenylalanine or tryptophan. The chain recombines TRBV4-1 with TRBJ2-1, with 9 bases fitting TRBD2. Unmatched junction bases numbered 16, after V lost 4 bases and J lost 6 bases. The germline gives CDR1 MGHRA, CDR2 YSYEKL. The CDR3 sequence is 18 residues long. Here the CDR3 DNA reads TGCGCCAGCAGCCCCTCTGACTACGGCGGGGGGGCAGGCAATGAGCAGTTCTTA. Translation: CASSPSDYGGGAGNEQFL.

This clonotype was seen more than once but under ten times. This rearrangement joins TRBV4-2 to TRBJ1-2; D might be TRBD1 (5 bases). This CDR3 has 16 residues. V lost 4 bases and J 2 bases, leaving 17 bases between the germline ends. Per germline, CDR1 LGHNA and CDR2 YNFKEQ. CDR3 coding DNA: TGTGCCAGCAGCCCTTTGGGGGGGAAAGAGAACTATGGCTACACCTTC. Translated: CASSPLGGKENYGYTF.

This chain joins TRBV20-1 and TRBJ2-1; possibly TRBD1 or TRBD2 for D (5 bases each). Trimming took off 1 base at V and 7 bases at J, with 11 bases between the two ends. The CDR3 sequence is 13 residues long. The germline gives CDR1 DFQATT, CDR2 SNEGSKA (reference sequence). CDR3 bases: TGCAGTGCTAGAGGGGACGGAGATAATGAGCAGTTCTTC. Amino acids: CSARGDGDNEQFF.